Below, 11 T cell receptor beta chains from the same sample are listed, as sequenced in a study of blood T cell repertoires in COVID-19. The protocol was immunoSEQ multiplex PCR, while the TCRdb copy is restricted to in-frame clones and leaves out a portion. In the table there are over 200,000 clones, approximately 84% of which are singletons. Sequenced: peripheral blood. Receptors originate from a woman in her thirties who had recovered from COVID-19.

This chain links TRBV27 with TRBJ2-7, with D perhaps TRBD2 (5 bases). The CDR3 is 13 residues long. Germline V CDR1 and CDR2: MNHEY, SMNVEV (reference sequence). Trimming removed 8 bases from V and 0 bases from J, with 11 bases in between. CDR3 protein: CASAWGVSYEQYF. The CDR3 nucleotides read TGTGCCAGCGCCTGGGGAGTCTCCTACGAGCAGTACTTC.

The CDR3 here is CASSLFSGSTEAFF. CDR3 DNA sequence: TGTGCCAGCAGCTTATTTTCGGGGTCGACTGAAGCTTTCTTT. The rearrangement links TRBV13 to TRBJ1-1; no firm D call. This CDR3 comprises 14 residues. Looked up from germline, CDR1 is PRHDT and CDR2 is FYEKMQ (reference sequence). V lost 2 bases and J 5 bases, leaving 12 bases between the germline ends.

This clone was found once. The chain combines TRBV12-5 with TRBJ1-2, with 7 bases identical to TRBD1. There are 16 residues in the CDR3. The ends lost 2 bases at V and 4 bases at J; junction bases unmatched: 10. Germline lookup yields CDR1 LGHNT and CDR2 FRNRAP. The CDR3 loop is CASGLWLTGEGYGYTF. CDR3 nucleotides: TGTGCTAGTGGTTTGTGGCTCACAGGGGAAGGCTATGGCTACACCTTC.

This clone showed up just once. The gene calls are TRBV5-4 and TRBJ2-1; the match to TRBD1 covers 9 bases. Germline V CDR1 and CDR2: SGHNT, YYREEE (reference sequence). Trimming at V came to 3 bases and at J to 4 bases, leaving 14 bases not matched to a gene. This CDR3 comprises 18 residues. CDR3 bases: TGTGCCAGCAGCTACCCACGGGGACAGGGCTCAAAATACAATGAGCAGTTCTTC. Translating gives CASSYPRGQGSKYNEQFF.

The chain has TRBV11-2 and TRBJ2-1, with D perhaps TRBD2 (6 bases). Trimming cost V 5 bases and J 8 bases, with 19 bases left between them. The CDR3 totals 15 residues. CDR1 and CDR2 from the germline V gene are SGHAT and FQNNGV. CDR3 DNA sequence: TGTGCCAGCAGCCTGGTCATAACGGGGGAATATGAGCAGTTCTTC. This gives the protein CASSLVITGEYEQFF. The full variable domain, completed using reference TRBV11-2 and TRBJ2-1, is EAGVAQSPRYKIIEKRQSVAFWCNPISGHATLYWYQQILGQGPKLLIQFQNNGVVDDSQLPKDRFSAERLKGVDSTLKIQPAKLEDSAVYLCASSLVITGEYEQFFGPGTRLTVL.

With respect to this clone: The same CDR3 is also encoded by other DNA sequences in this sample. V gene TRBV19 combines with J gene TRBJ1-6, with a weak D call TRBD1 (5 bases). The ends were cut back, 3 bases at V and 7 bases at J, with 10 bases in the middle. Germline CDR1 LNHDA, CDR2 SQIVND (reference sequence). The CDR3 is made up of 14 amino acids. The CDR3 protein is CASSIQGTNSPLHF. In nucleotides, the CDR3 is TGTGCCAGTAGTATTCAGGGTACGAATTCACCCCTCCACTTT.

The V gene is TRBV15, the J gene TRBJ2-3; maybe TRBD2 (5 bases). The germline gives CDR1 LNHNV, CDR2 YYDKDF (reference sequence). The V and J ends lost 0 bases and 4 bases respectively, with 20 bases between them. There are 18 residues in the CDR3. Written as DNA, the CDR3 is TGTGCCACCAGCAGAGATGTGGTAGCGCGCCCCGTCGCAGATACGCAGTATTTT. Translation: CATSRDVVARPVADTQYF.

The chain combines TRBV29-1 with TRBJ1-2; 9 nucleotides match TRBD1. Trimming cost V 5 bases and J 8 bases; bases outside gene matches: 6. Germline CDR1 and CDR2: SQVTM and ANQGSEA. The length of the CDR3 is 12 residues. The CDR3 nucleotides read TGCAGCGTTTTTACAGGGGGCGGCGGCTACACCTTC. It codes for CSVFTGGGGYTF. Combining the CDR3 with reference TRBV29-1 and TRBJ1-2 gives the whole variable domain SAVISQKPSRDICQRGTSLTIQCQVDSQVTMMFWYRQQPGQSLTLIATANQGSEATYESGFVIDKFPISRPNLTFSTLTVSNMSPEDSSIYLCSVFTGGGGYTFGSGTRLTVV.

V gene TRBV19 combines with J gene TRBJ1-2, with TRBD1 matching over 9 bases. Germline-derived CDR1 and CDR2 are LNHDA and SQIVND (reference sequence). CDR3 length: 15 amino acids. With 6 bases clipped from V and 1 base from J, the junction kept 6 bases outside the gene matches. The CDR3 here is CASSRDRAYNYGYTF. In DNA, the CDR3 is TGTGCCAGTAGCAGGGACAGGGCATATAACTATGGCTACACCTTC. Full variable domain (missing parts from reference TRBV19 and TRBJ1-2): DGGITQSPKYLFRKEGQNVTLSCEQNLNHDAMYWYRQDPGQGLRLIYYSQIVNDFQKGDIAEGYSVSREKKESFPLTVTSAQKNPTAFYLCASSRDRAYNYGYTFGSGTRLTVV.

The CDR3 sequence: CASSQPGQGEYSNQPQHF. CDR3 bases: TGCGCCAGCAGTCAACCCGGACAGGGAGAATATAGCAATCAGCCCCAGCATTTT. The chain employs TRBV23-1 and TRBJ1-5; TRBD1 agrees at 8 bases. TRBV23-1 is an ORF, and what it does is uncertain. The ends lost 2 bases at V and 0 bases at J; junction bases unmatched: 9. The CDR3 loop spans 18 amino acids.

The chain carries TRBV2 and TRBJ2-5; 14 bases are a match to TRBD2. V lost 7 bases, J lost 3 bases, and 4 bases stayed unmatched. The CDR3 loop spans 15 amino acids. Germline V lookup: CDR1 SNHLY, CDR2 FYNNEI. CDR3 nucleotide sequence: TGTGCCAGCAACTGGGGACTAGCGGGAGAAGAGACCCAGTACTTC. Protein product: CASNWGLAGEETQYF.